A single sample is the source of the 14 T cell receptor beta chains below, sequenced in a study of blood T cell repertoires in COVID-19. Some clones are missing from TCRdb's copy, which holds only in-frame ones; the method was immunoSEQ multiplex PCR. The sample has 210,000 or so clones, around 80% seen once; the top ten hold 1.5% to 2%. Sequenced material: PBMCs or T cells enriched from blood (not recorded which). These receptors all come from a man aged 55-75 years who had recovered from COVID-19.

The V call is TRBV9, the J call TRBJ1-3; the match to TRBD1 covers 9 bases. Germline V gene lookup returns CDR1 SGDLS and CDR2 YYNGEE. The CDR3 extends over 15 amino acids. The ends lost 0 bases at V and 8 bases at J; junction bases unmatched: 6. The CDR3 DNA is TGTGCCAGCAGCGTAGGAGGGGACAGGGTGTACACCATATATTTT. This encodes CASSVGGDRVYTIYF.

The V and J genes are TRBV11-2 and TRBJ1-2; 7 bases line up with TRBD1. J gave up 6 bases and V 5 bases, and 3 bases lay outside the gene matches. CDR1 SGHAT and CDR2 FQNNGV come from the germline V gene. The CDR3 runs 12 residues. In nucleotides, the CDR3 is TGTGCCAGCAGCCGACAGGGTAATGGCTACACCTTC. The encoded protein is CASSRQGNGYTF. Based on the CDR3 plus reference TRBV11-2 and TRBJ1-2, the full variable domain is EAGVAQSPRYKIIEKRQSVAFWCNPISGHATLYWYQQILGQGPKLLIQFQNNGVVDDSQLPKDRFSAERLKGVDSTLKIQPAKLEDSAVYLCASSRQGNGYTFGSGTRLTVV.

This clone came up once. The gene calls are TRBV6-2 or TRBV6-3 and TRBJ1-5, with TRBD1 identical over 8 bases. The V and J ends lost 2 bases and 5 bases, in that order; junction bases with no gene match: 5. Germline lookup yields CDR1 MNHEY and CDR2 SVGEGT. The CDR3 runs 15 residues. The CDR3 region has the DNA TGTGCCAGCAGTTACGGACAGGGAAGGTATCAGCCCCAGCATTTT. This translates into CASSYGQGRYQPQHF.

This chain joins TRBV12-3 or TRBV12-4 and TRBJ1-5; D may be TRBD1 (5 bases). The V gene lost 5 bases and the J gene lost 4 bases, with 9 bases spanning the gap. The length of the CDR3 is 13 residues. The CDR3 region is CASSGGGNQPQHF. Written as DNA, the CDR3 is TGTGCCAGCAGTGGGGGAGGTAATCAGCCCCAGCATTTT.

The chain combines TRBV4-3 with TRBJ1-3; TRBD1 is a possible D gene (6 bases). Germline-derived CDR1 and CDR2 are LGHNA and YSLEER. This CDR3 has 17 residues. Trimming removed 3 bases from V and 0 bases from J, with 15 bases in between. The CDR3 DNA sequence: TGCGCCAGCAGCCATATCCGGGACACTAGCTCTGGAAACACCATATATTTT. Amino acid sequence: CASSHIRDTSSGNTIYF.

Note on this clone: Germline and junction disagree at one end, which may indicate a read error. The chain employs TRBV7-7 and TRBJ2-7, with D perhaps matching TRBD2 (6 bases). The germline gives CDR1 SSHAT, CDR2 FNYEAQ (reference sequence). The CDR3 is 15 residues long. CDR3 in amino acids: CASSLDEGGNYEQYF. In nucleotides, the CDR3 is TGTGCTAGCAGCTTAGATGAGGGAGGTAACTACGAGCAGTACTTC.

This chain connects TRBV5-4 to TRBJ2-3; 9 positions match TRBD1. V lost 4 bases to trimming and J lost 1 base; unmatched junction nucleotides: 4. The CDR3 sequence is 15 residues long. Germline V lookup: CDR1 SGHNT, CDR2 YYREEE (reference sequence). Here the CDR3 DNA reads TGTGCCAGCAGCCGGGACAGGGCCCGCACAGATACGCAGTATTTT. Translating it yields CASSRDRARTDTQYF.

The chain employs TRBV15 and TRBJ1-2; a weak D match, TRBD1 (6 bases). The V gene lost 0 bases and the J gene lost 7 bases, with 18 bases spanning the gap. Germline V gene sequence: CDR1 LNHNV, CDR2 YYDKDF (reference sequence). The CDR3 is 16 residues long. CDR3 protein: CATSRDRGPVISGYTF. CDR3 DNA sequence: TGTGCCACCAGCAGAGACAGGGGTCCGGTAATCAGTGGCTACACCTTC.

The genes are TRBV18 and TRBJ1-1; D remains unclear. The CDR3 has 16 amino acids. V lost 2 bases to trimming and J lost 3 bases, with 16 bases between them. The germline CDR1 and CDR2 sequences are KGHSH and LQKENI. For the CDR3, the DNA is TGTGCCAGCTCACCAAGTTTGGGAGGGTTAGACACTGAAGCTTTCTTT. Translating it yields CASSPSLGGLDTEAFF.

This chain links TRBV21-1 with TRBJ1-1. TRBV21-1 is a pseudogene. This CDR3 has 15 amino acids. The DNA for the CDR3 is TGTGCCAGCAGCAAAGCCGGGGAGGAGGGCACTGAAGCTTTCTTT. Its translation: CASSKAGEEGTEAFF.

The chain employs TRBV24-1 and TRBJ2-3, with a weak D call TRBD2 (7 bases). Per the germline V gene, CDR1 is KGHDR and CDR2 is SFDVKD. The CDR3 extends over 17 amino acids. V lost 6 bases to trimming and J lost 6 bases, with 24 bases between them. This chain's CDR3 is CATSNRGEGGKEDTQYF. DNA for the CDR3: TGTGCCACCAGTAACCGCGGGGAGGGGGGGAAGGAGGATACGCAGTATTTT.

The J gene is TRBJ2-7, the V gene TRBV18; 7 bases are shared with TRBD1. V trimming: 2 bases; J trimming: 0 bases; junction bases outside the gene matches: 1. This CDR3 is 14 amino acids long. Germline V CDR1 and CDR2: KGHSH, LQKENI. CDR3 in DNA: TGTGCCAGCTCACCAGGGACAGCCTCCTACGAGCAGTACTTC. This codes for CASSPGTASYEQYF. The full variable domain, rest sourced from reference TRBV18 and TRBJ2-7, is NAGVMQNPRHLVRRRGQEARLRCSPMKGHSHVYWYRQLPEEGLKFMVYLQKENIIDESGMPKERFSAEFPKEGPSILRIQQVVRGDSAAYFCASSPGTASYEQYFGPGTRLTVT.

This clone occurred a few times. This CDR3 reads CASSSSQGSQPQHF. CDR3 DNA: TGTGCCAGCAGTTCTTCTCAGGGGTCTCAGCCCCAGCATTTT. The chain joins TRBV6-6 to TRBJ1-5; D is possibly TRBD1 (6 bases). The V and J ends lost 4 bases and 6 bases respectively, with 13 bases between them. This CDR3 has 14 amino acids. Germline V gene data show CDR1 as MNHNY and CDR2 as SVGAGI (reference sequence).

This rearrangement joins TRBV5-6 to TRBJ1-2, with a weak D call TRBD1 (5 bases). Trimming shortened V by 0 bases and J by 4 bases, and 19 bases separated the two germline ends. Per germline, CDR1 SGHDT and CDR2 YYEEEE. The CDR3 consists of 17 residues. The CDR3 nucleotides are TGTGCCAGCAGCTTGGTCTCAGGCCAGGGCCTCCCCTATGGCTACACCTTC. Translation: CASSLVSGQGLPYGYTF.